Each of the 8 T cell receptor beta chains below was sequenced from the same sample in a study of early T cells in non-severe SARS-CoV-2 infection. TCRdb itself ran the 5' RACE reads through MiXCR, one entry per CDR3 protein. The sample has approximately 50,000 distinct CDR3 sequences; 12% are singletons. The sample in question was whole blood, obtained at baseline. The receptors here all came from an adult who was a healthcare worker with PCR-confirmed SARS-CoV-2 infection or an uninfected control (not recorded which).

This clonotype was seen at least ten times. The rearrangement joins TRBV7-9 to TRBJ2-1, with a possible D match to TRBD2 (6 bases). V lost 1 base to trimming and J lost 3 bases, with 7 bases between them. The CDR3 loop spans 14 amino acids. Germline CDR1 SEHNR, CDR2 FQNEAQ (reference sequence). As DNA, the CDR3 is TGTGCCAGCAGCTTAGGCGGGAACTACAATGAGCAGTTCTTC. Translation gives CASSLGGNYNEQFF.

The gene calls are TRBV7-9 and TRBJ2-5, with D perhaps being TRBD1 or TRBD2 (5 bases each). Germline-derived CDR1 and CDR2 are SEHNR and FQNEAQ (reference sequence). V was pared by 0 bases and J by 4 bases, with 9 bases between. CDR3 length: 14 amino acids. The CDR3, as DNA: TGTGCCAGCAGCTTAGCCCAGGGACGAGAGACCCAGTACTTC. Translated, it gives CASSLAQGRETQYF.

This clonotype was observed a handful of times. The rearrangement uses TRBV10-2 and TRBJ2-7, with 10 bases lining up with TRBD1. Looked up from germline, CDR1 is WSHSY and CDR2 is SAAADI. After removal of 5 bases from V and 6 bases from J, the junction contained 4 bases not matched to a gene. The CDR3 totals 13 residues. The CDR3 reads CASSSDRGREQYF. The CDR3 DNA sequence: TGCGCCAGCAGTTCAGACAGGGGGCGCGAGCAGTACTTC.

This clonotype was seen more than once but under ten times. The DNA for the CDR3 is TGTGCCAGCTCACCAGGGTCTGGAAACACCATATATTTT. Protein sequence: CASSPGSGNTIYF. The chain has TRBV18 and TRBJ1-3; D not certain. CDR1 and CDR2 from the germline V gene are KGHSH and LQKENI. V was clipped by 2 bases and J by 1 base, with 3 bases between them. There are 13 residues in the CDR3.

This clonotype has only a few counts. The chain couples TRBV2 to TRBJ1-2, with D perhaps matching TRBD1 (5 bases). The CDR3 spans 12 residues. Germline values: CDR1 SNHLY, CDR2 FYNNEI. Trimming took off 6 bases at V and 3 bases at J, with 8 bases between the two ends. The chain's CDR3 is CASSRDHYGYTF. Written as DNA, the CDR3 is TGTGCCAGCAGCCGGGACCACTATGGCTACACCTTC.

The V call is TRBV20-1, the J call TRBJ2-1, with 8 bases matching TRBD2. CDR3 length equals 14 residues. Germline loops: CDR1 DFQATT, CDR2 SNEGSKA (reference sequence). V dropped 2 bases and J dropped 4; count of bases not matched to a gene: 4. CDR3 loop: CSARTSGAYNEQFF. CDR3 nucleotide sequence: TGCAGTGCTAGAACTAGCGGAGCTTACAATGAGCAGTTCTTC.

In DNA form, the CDR3 reads TGTGCCAGCAGTTGGGACGGACGAAATGGCTACACCTTC. This gives the protein CASSWDGRNGYTF. This chain links TRBV6-5 with TRBJ1-2; D perhaps matches TRBD1 (5 bases). V lost 4 bases and J 6 bases, leaving 12 bases between the germline ends. CDR1 is MNHEY, CDR2 SVGAGI, per germline. The CDR3 runs 13 residues.

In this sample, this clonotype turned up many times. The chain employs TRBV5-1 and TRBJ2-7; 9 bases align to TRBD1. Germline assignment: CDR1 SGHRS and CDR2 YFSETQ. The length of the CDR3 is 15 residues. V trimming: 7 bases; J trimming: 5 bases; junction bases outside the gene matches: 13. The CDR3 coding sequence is TGCGCCAGCCGAATCCTACAGGGGGCGAGTCACGAGCAGTACTTC. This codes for CASRILQGASHEQYF. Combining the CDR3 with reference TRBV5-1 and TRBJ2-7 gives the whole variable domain KAGVTQTPRYLIKTRGQQVTLSCSPISGHRSVSWYQQTPGQGLQFLFEYFSETQRNKGNFPGRFSGRQFSNSRSEMNVSTLELGDSALYLCASRILQGASHEQYFGPGTRLTVT.